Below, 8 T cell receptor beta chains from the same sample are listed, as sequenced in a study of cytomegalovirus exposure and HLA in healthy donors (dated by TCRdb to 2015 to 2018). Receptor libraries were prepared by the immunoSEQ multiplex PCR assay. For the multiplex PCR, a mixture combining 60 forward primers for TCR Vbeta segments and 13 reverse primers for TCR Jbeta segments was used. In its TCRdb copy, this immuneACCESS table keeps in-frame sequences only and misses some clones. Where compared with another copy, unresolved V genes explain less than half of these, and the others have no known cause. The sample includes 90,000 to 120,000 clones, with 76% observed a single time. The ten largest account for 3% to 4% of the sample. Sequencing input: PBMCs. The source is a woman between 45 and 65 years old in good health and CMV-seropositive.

The chain's CDR3 is CASSFTLTGGTEAFF. CDR3 nucleotide sequence: TGCGCCAGCAGCTTCACATTGACAGGGGGCACTGAAGCTTTCTTT. The rearrangement joins TRBV5-1 to TRBJ1-1, with TRBD1 matching over 9 bases. V shed 2 bases and J 4 bases; nucleotides not matched to a gene: 6. Looked up from germline, CDR1 is SGHRS and CDR2 is YFSETQ. This CDR3 has 15 amino acids.

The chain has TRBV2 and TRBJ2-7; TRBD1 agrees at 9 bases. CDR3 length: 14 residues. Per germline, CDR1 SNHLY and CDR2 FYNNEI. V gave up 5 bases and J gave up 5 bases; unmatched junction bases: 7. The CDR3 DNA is TGTGCCAGCAGTCCGGGACAGGGAAGGGACGAGCAGTACTTC. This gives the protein CASSPGQGRDEQYF.

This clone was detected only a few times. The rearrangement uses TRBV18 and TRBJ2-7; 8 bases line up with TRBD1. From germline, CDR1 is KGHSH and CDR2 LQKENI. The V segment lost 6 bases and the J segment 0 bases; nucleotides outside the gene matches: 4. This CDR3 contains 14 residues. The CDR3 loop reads CASSLGTGSYEQYF. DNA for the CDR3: TGTGCCAGCTCGCTCGGGACAGGCTCCTACGAGCAGTACTTC.

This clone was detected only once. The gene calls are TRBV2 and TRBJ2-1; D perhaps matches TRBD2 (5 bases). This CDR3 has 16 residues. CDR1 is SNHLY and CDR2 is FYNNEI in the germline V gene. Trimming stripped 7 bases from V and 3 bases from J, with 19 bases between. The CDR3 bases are TGTGCCAGCAAACTAGACGTCCAGGCTAACTACAATGAGCAGTTCTTC. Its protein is CASKLDVQANYNEQFF.

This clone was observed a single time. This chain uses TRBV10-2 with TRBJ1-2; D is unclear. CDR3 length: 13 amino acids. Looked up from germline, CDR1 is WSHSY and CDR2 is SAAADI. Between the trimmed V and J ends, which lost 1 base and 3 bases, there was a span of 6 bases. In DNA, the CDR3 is TGCGCCAGCAGTGAGTTCGGGTACTATGGCTACACCTTC. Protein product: CASSEFGYYGYTF.

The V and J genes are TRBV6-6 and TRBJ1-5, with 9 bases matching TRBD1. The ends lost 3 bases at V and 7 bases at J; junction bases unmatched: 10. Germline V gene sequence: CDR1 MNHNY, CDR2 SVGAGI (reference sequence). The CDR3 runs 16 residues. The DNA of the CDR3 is TGTGCCAGCAGTTATTTTCGGACAGGGGATGGACAGCCCCAGCATTTT. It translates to CASSYFRTGDGQPQHF.

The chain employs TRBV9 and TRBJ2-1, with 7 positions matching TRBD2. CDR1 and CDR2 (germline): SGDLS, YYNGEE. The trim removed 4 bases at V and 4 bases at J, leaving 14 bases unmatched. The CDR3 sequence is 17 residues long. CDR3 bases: TGTGCCAGCAGCCATCCCCCCCAACTAGCGTCTTACAATGAGCAGTTCTTC. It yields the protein CASSHPPQLASYNEQFF.

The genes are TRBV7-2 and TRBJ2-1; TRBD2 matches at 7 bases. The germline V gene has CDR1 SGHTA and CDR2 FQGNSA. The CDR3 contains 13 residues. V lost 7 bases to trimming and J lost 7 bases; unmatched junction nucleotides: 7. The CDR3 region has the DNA TGTGCCAGCACCTCCGGGACTACTAATGAGCAGTTCTTC. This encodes CASTSGTTNEQFF.